This T cell receptor beta chain stems from a study of control samples from healthy donors and cancer patients. V shed 3 bases and J shed 8 bases, with 10 bases lying between them. CDR3 size: 13 residues. Germline loops: CDR1 LGHDT, CDR2 YNNKEL (reference sequence). Assay: immunoSEQ multiplex PCR; the TCRdb copy retains only in-frame clones and omits some. The sample lists over 110,000 clones, approximately 86% seen once, with roughly 10% in the top ten. Input material: blood. The chain has TRBV3-1 (or the pseudogene TRBV3-2) and TRBJ1-4, with D hard to call. The receptor's source is a woman aged 30 to 39 in good health. The CDR3 here is CASSQAFGEKLFF. For the CDR3, the DNA is TGTGCCAGCAGCCAGGCCTTCGGGGAAAAACTGTTTTTT.